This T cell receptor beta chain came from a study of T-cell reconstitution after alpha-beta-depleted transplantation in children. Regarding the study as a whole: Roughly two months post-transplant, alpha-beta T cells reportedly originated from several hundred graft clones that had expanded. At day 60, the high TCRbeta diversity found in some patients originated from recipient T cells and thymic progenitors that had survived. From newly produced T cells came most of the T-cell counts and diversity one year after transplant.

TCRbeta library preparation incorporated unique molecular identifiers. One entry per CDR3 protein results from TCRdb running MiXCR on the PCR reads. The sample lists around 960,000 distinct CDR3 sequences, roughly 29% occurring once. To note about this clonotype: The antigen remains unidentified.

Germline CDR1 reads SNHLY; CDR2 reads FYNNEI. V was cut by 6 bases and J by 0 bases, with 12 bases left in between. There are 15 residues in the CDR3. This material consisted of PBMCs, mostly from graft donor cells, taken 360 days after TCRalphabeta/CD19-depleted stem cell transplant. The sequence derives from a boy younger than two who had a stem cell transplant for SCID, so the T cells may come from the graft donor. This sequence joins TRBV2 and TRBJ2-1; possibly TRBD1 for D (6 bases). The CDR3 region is CASRVDSSSYNEQFF. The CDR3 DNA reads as TGTGCCAGCAGAGTGGACAGCAGCTCCTACAATGAGCAGTTCTTC. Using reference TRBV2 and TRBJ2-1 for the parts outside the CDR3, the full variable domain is EPEVTQTPSHQVTQMGQEVILRCVPISNHLYFYWYRQILGQKVEFLVSFYNNEISEKSEIFDDQFSVERPDGSNFTLKIRSTKLEDSAMYFCASRVDSSSYNEQFFGPGTRLTVL.